These T cell receptor beta chains were read from a single sample in a study of CD8+ T cells in alopecia areata. Repertoires were generated with immunoSEQ multiplex PCR, while TCRdb's copy carries only in-frame clones and drops some. The table has about 180,000 clones, approximately 53% seen once. The material was CD8+ T cells sorted from blood, obtained at week 24, from a patient treated with tofacitinib. These receptors were obtained from a human donor with alopecia areata. Each CDR3 is given with its conserved first and last residue.

length | J | V | CDR3
17 | TRBJ2-1 | TRBV5-4 | CASSLKPLGTSRNEQFF
15 | TRBJ1-1 | TRBV19 | CASSEWAWRNTEAFF
14 | TRBJ1-1 | TRBV4-3 | CASSQDAGYTEAFF
16 | TRBJ2-1 | TRBV14 | CASSQASAGGNNEQFF
12 | TRBJ1-1 | TRBV19 | CASTMGNTEAFF
14 | TRBJ2-7 | TRBV7-8 | CASSSLEESYEQYF
14 | TRBJ2-7 | TRBV6-6 | CASTPGTVSYEQYF
13 | TRBJ2-7 | TRBV15 | CATSRFRGDEQYF
12 | TRBJ2-1 | TRBV11-2 | CASSLPGLEQFF
13 | TRBJ2-1 | TRBV29-1 | CSVGASGANGQFF
13 | TRBJ2-6 | TRBV10-1 | CASSGTGANVLTF
14 | TRBJ2-7 | TRBV14 | CASSQEDPPPEQYF
14 | TRBJ2-7 | TRBV19 | CASSIYGDRDEQYF
15 | TRBJ1-1 | TRBV13 | CASSLAAGGWAEAFF
16 | TRBJ2-3 | TRBV13 | CASSPRGGAGTDTQYF
14 | TRBJ2-7 | TRBV9 | CASSAPDLPYEQYF
15 | TRBJ2-7 | TRBV2 | CASSEGGTGTYEQYF
14 | TRBJ2-7 | TRBV9 | CASSVEGQAYEQYF
15 | TRBJ2-1 | TRBV27 | CASSLTASSYNEQFF
15 | TRBJ2-3 | TRBV5-1 | CASSPWDINTDTQYF
17 | TRBJ2-1 | TRBV15 | CATYDTIDRGRGNEQFF
14 | TRBJ2-7 | TRBV9 | CASSVAQASYEQYF
13 | TRBJ2-2 | TRBV30 | CAWSVLGTGELFF
14 | TRBJ2-3 | TRBV30 | CAWSPTGSGDTQYF
16 | TRBJ2-3 | TRBV25-1 | CASSYPGQGRADTQYF
17 | TRBJ1-2 | TRBV27 | CASTPQQATVMNYGYTF
13 | TRBJ2-7 | TRBV30 | CAWSVGKNYEQYF
12 | TRBJ1-1 | TRBV25-1 | CASRLGNTEAFF
13 | TRBJ1-2 | TRBV4-1 | CASSQSLEHGYTF
14 | TRBJ2-2 | TRBV27 | CASSLLPGPGELFF
12 | TRBJ1-1 | TRBV15 | CATSGMGQGAFF
13 | TRBJ1-6 | TRBV27 | CASSLTGDSPLHF
14 | TRBJ1-5 | TRBV12-5 | CASVSGGAGQPQHF
15 | TRBJ1-1 | TRBV27 | CASSLSSGGNTEAFF
13 | TRBJ2-7 | TRBV29-1 | CSVEAGGRGEQYF